Listed here is a single TCR beta chain. This clonotype showed up many times. The clone's antigen remains unknown. Nothing much larger sits one base from this clone, and base qualities are not available. The trim is 3 bases for V and 4 bases for J, with a gap of 10 bases between the germline ends. CDR1 DFQATT and CDR2 SNEGSKA are derived from the germline V gene (reference sequence). The CDR3 starts with the cysteine, ends with the phenylalanine, and has 13 residues. Only the CDR3 region is kept as DNA, spanning 39 bases read in frame from base 1. The TCR beta CDR3 regions were amplified from the RNA transcripts. The TCR CDR3 was subjected to a first round of RT-PCR using the HTBI primer set and the Qiagen OneStep RT-PCR kit. Libraries were constructed in a second round of multiplex PCR, after which size selection and purification were carried out. Paired-end sequencing of the libraries was performed with 100 bp reads on an Illumina HiSeq2000. The authors processed their data as follows. SOAPnuke was used to process the raw data, throwing out any read that contained adapters or uncalled bases, had a mean Phred below 15, or lacked an exact constant-primer or identifier match. High-quality paired reads were merged using COPE v1.2.5, and each unique nucleotide sequence was defined as a clonotype. MiTCR v1.1 was used to align clonotypes to the IMGT TRBV, TRBD and TRBJ reference segments. Only V-J combinations with frequency above 0.0001, covering about 99% of repertoires, were analysed. A TCS score was defined as the ratio of F50 (clonal expansion) to E x V (chaos), with BLOSUM62-based TCRdist applied between CDR3 peptides within each V-J. Welch's t-statistics and random forest reduced roughly 540 V-J features to 10 to 15, which were used in a naive Bayes classifier (R e1071). The public sequencing data were trimmed at Q25 with fastp and processed into clonotypes with MiXCR by TCRdb, which kept only in-frame beta chains. Records with the same CDR3 protein are collapsed into one entry carrying the most frequent genes and DNA. What appears here as the V and J calls and clone size reflects TCRdb's work, not the paper's. This sample is represented by 550,000 to 600,000 distinct CDR3 sequences; 11% to 15% of them were singletons. The top ten hold 6.5% to 9% of the sample.

Moderately to severely active disease, a Clinical Activity Score of at least 3, a NOSPECS grade of at least 4, and a duration under 3 months were present in ophthalmopathy patients. Any patient with an uncontrolled infection, another autoimmune disease, pregnancy or lactation was excluded. Diagnoses were established on the basis of clinical symptoms, serum thyroxine and TRAb, thyroid ultrasound, and orbital computed tomography. PBMCs were isolated from about 10 ml of fresh peripheral blood by Ficoll-Paque density gradient centrifugation. Trizol reagent was used to extract total RNA, and RNA quality was then checked on an Agilent 2100 Bioanalyzer. These data originate in a study of T cells in Graves' hyperthyroidism and ophthalmopathy (dated by TCRdb to between 2018 and 2021). Notes on the research overall: Peripheral blood samples were taken at initial diagnosis, before any treatment was given. An independent validation cohort of under 20 hyperthyroidism patients and about 16 patients who later progressed to ophthalmopathy tested prospective prediction of ophthalmopathy. According to the paper, TCR Vbeta CDR3 sequencing was carried out on about 140 peripheral blood samples, which came from fewer than 50 ophthalmopathy, around 74 hyperthyroidism and roughly 17 progressor patients. The approximately 98 discovery patients were randomly divided into training and test sets at a 7:3 ratio. After sampling, hyperthyroidism patients received methimazole starting at 30 mg daily, and ophthalmopathy patients received high-dose intravenous methylprednisolone. The study also compared thyroid tissue and blood T-cell repertoires from several Graves' hyperthyroidism patients. A discovery cohort of about 100 patients, roughly 45 with Graves' ophthalmopathy and more than 55 with stable Graves' hyperthyroidism, was used to find distinguishing TCR V-J signatures.

Results the study describes overall, beyond this receptor: In validation, the model predicted progression to ophthalmopathy a median of approximately 6.6 months before onset, with around 70% sensitivity and 72.22% specificity. Most expanded thyroid clonotypes (frequency above 0.001) were also detected in blood, suggesting blood repertoires may reflect thyroid immune responses. Sample size was not statistically predetermined, and investigators were not blinded to group allocation. Ophthalmopathy was separated from stable hyperthyroidism by a 13 V-J signature model, with 87.88% sensitivity and 81% to 83% specificity obtained in cross-validation and 80%/75% obtained in testing.

The clonotype originates from a woman between 18 and 29 years old with Graves' ophthalmopathy. Recombination linked TRBV20-1 to TRBJ2-1, with a weak D call of TRBD2 (6 bases match). Specimen: blood. This receptor carries the CDR3 CSASGSWYNEQFF. The nucleotides are TGCAGTGCTAGCGGGAGTTGGTACAATGAGCAGTTCTTC.